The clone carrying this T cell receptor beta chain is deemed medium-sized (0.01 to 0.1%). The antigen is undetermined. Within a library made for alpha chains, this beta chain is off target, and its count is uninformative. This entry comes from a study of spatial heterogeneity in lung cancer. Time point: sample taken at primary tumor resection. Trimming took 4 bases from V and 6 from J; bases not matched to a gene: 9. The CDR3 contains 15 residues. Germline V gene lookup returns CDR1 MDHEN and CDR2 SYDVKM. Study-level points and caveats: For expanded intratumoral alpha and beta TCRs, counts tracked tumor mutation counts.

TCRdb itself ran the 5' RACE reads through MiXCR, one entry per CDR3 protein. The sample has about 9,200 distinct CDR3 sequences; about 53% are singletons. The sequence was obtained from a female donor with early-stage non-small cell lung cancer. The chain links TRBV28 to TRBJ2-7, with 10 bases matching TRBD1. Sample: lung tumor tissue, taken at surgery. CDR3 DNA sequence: TGTGCCAGCAGTTCCTACAGGGACAGGGGTTCCGAGCAGTACTTC. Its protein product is CASSSYRDRGSEQYF.